Here is one TCR beta chain with its context. The CDR3 is 15 amino acids. Trimming at V came to 5 bases and at J to 6 bases, leaving 4 bases not matched to a gene. Germline lookup yields CDR1 MDHEN and CDR2 SYDVKM. Followed longitudinally, the Seattle patients had been enrolled during active infection. This sample was taken from a study of blood T cell repertoires in COVID-19. Only in-frame clones appear in the TCRdb table, and some are missing; sequencing was by immunoSEQ multiplex PCR. Of tens of thousands of clones detected, about 86% appear once; the ten largest clones hold 9.6%. Specimen: peripheral blood. The chain links TRBV28 to TRBJ2-1; TRBD2 matches at 13 bases. The TCR was taken from an elderly man with COVID-19, enrolled during active disease. The CDR3: CASSQTSGGFNEQFF. The CDR3 DNA follows: TGTGCCAGCAGTCAGACTAGCGGGGGGTTCAATGAGCAGTTCTTC. Supplemented by reference TRBV28 and TRBJ2-1, the full variable domain reads DVKVTQSSRYLVKRTGEKVFLECVQDMDHENMFWYRQDPGLGLRLIYFSYDVKMKEKGDIPEGYSVSREKKERFSLILESASTNQTSMYLCASSQTSGGFNEQFFGPGTRLTVL.